These 32 T cell receptor beta chains originate from one sample sequenced in a study of cytomegalovirus exposure and HLA in healthy donors (dated by TCRdb to about 2017). Library prep was done by the immunoSEQ multiplex PCR assay. For the multiplex PCR, a mixture combining 60 forward primers for TCR Vbeta segments and 13 reverse primers for TCR Jbeta segments was used. TCRdb took over this immuneACCESS table, retaining in-frame rearrangements with V and J assigned. Such tables are incomplete; in checked studies, under half of the missing clones stem from an unresolved V gene, and the remainder is unexplained. This sample holds 90,000 to 150,000 clones; under 85% were observed only once. The ten largest clones take up around 5.8% of the sample. The sequenced sample consisted of PBMCs. The receptors derive from a young man in good health and CMV-seropositive.

The chain carries TRBV18 and TRBJ1-2; 8 bases are a match to TRBD1. Trimming took 1 base from V and 5 from J; bases not matched to a gene: 6. The CDR3 extends over 15 amino acids. The germline gives CDR1 KGHSH, CDR2 LQKENI. The CDR3: CASSPQTGVQYGYTF. The CDR3 DNA sequence: TGTGCCAGCTCACCACAGACAGGGGTACAGTATGGCTACACCTTC.

The CDR3 is CASSFGVGDGGYTF. CDR3 DNA: TGTGCCAGCAGTTTTGGAGTAGGGGATGGAGGCTACACCTTC. The chain combines TRBV27 with TRBJ1-2; tentatively, D is TRBD1 (5 bases). From germline, CDR1 is MNHEY and CDR2 SMNVEV (reference sequence). The V gene lost 3 bases and the J gene lost 8 bases, with 16 bases spanning the gap. The CDR3 sequence is 14 residues long.

The chain employs TRBV28 and TRBJ1-2; D not certain. Germline CDR1 reads MDHEN; CDR2 reads SYDVKM. Trimming pared 5 bases from V and 4 bases from J, leaving 11 bases between. This CDR3 region has 13 residues. The CDR3, as DNA: TGTGCCAGCAGTAATCAGAACCTCTATGGCTACACCTTC. Its translation: CASSNQNLYGYTF.

This clone was recorded once. The chain is built from TRBV4-1 and TRBJ2-1, with 11 bases fitting TRBD2. The CDR3 sequence is 14 residues long. J lost 8 bases, V lost 2 bases, and 2 bases had no gene match. The V gene's germline CDR1 is MGHRA and CDR2 YSYEKL. CDR3 region: CASSQLAGGYEQFF. CDR3 DNA: TGCGCCAGCAGCCAACTAGCGGGGGGCTATGAGCAGTTCTTC.

This clone was seen just once. This chain connects TRBV7-2 to TRBJ2-3, with 8 bases that match TRBD1. This CDR3 is built from 15 residues. V trimming: 4 bases; J trimming: 2 bases; junction bases outside the gene matches: 5. Germline loops: CDR1 SGHTA, CDR2 FQGNSA. CDR3 protein: CASSSWTGNTDTQYF. CDR3 nucleotide sequence: TGTGCCAGCAGCTCTTGGACAGGGAACACAGATACGCAGTATTTT. Combining the CDR3 with reference TRBV7-2 and TRBJ2-3 gives the whole variable domain GAGVSQSPSNKVTEKGKDVELRCDPISGHTALYWYRQSLGQGLEFLIYFQGNSAPDKSGLPSDRFSAERTGGSVSTLTIQRTQQEDSAVYLCASSSWTGNTDTQYFGPGTRLTVL.

The J gene is TRBJ2-7, the V gene TRBV7-2; 8 nucleotides match TRBD2. This CDR3 is built from 17 residues. Germline V gives CDR1 SGHTA, CDR2 FQGNSA. The V segment lost 3 bases and the J segment 1 base; nucleotides outside the gene matches: 11. The CDR3 reads CASSFRTGTSASYEQYF. In DNA, the CDR3 is TGTGCCAGCAGCTTCAGAACCGGGACTAGTGCATCCTACGAGCAGTACTTC.

The chain is built from TRBV6-5 and TRBJ2-7; D is ambiguous. V dropped 5 bases and J dropped 1 base, with 12 bases sitting between them. The CDR3 sequence is 14 residues long. Germline lookup yields CDR1 MNHEY and CDR2 SVGAGI. The CDR3 sequence is CASSPRPESYEQYF. The CDR3 DNA reads as TGTGCCAGCAGTCCTAGGCCTGAATCCTACGAGCAGTACTTC.

The chain is built from TRBV2 and TRBJ2-2; no clear D gene. CDR1 is SNHLY, CDR2 FYNNEI, per germline. The CDR3 is made up of 14 amino acids. The V end lost 3 bases, the J end lost 2 bases, and 7 bases lay between the germline ends. DNA for the CDR3: TGTGCCAGCAGTGATTTGTATAACACCGGGGAGCTGTTTTTT. Encoded protein: CASSDLYNTGELFF.

The chain couples TRBV9 to TRBJ2-7; TRBD2 might be the D (6 bases). The CDR3 sequence is 16 residues long. V was trimmed by 3 bases and J by 5 bases, leaving 21 bases between them. Germline V gives CDR1 SGDLS, CDR2 YYNGEE. The CDR3 DNA reads TGTGCCAGCAGCGCGAACTCGCGGGGAACATCAGACGAGCAGTACTTC. This sequence encodes CASSANSRGTSDEQYF.

The genes are TRBV7-6 and TRBJ2-2; a weak D match, TRBD2 (6 bases). This CDR3 spans 16 amino acids. Trimming took off 1 base at V and 6 bases at J, with 15 bases between the two ends. CDR1 and CDR2 (germline): SGHVS, FNYEAQ. CDR3 sequence: CASSLELAVGPGELFF. The CDR3 nucleotides are TGTGCCAGCAGCTTAGAACTAGCTGTTGGGCCCGGGGAGCTGTTTTTT.

This chain joins TRBV2 and TRBJ1-1; maybe TRBD1 (5 bases). The CDR3 covers 14 residues. Germline CDR1 and CDR2: SNHLY and FYNNEI. Trimming removed 7 bases from V and 9 bases from J, with 21 bases in between. The CDR3 DNA sequence: TGTGCCAGCACTTCCCGTAGAGCCAGGGAACAAGCTTTCTTT. It yields the protein CASTSRRAREQAFF.

The chain joins TRBV6-1 to TRBJ2-7; 10 nucleotides match TRBD1. Looked up from germline, CDR1 is MNHNS and CDR2 is SASEGT. V lost 6 bases, J lost 1 base, and 6 bases stayed unmatched. The CDR3 spans 15 residues. The CDR3 coding sequence is TGTGCCAGCAGGGAGGGACAGGGGCCTTCCTACGAGCAGTACTTC. The encoded protein is CASREGQGPSYEQYF.

The chain combines TRBV5-8 with TRBJ1-5; weak D call: TRBD1 (6 bases). V lost 6 bases and J 2 bases, leaving 15 bases between the germline ends. Germline V gene lookup returns CDR1 SGHTS and CDR2 YDEGEE. This CDR3 spans 15 amino acids. CDR3 in DNA: TGTGCCAGCAATATAGGGGGGGCCGGCAATCAGCCCCAGCATTTT. Protein product: CASNIGGAGNQPQHF.

This clone was counted only a few times. The V gene is TRBV5-4, the J gene TRBJ2-2, with 8 bases aligning to TRBD1. After removal of 4 bases from V and 7 bases from J, the junction contained 6 bases not matched to a gene. CDR1 and CDR2 from the germline V gene are SGHNT and YYREEE (reference sequence). This CDR3 is built from 14 residues. The CDR3 bases are TGTGCCAGCAGCGAGACAGGGGAGAACGGGGAGCTGTTTTTT. Encoded protein: CASSETGENGELFF.

V gene TRBV9 combines with J gene TRBJ2-2; 14 bases fit TRBD2. The junction had 4 bases not matched to a gene; V was cut back by 0 bases and J by 3 bases. Germline V gene data show CDR1 as SGDLS and CDR2 as YYNGEE. This CDR3 is 18 amino acids long. Here the CDR3 reads CASSVEGLAGGYTGELFF. CDR3 nucleotides: TGTGCCAGCAGCGTAGAAGGACTAGCGGGAGGCTACACCGGGGAGCTGTTTTTT.

The chain carries TRBV2 and TRBJ2-2; TRBD1 matches at 8 bases. This CDR3 is built from 15 residues. J lost 1 base, V lost 3 bases, and 1 base had no gene match. CDR1 is SNHLY, CDR2 FYNNEI, per germline. Here the CDR3 reads CASSEGTGNTGELFF. CDR3 sequence (DNA): TGTGCCAGCAGTGAGGGGACAGGGAACACCGGGGAGCTGTTTTTT. The full variable domain, its missing parts supplied by reference TRBV2 and TRBJ2-2, is EPEVTQTPSHQVTQMGQEVILRCVPISNHLYFYWYRQILGQKVEFLVSFYNNEISEKSEIFDDQFSVERPDGSNFTLKIRSTKLEDSAMYFCASSEGTGNTGELFFGEGSRLTVL.

With regard to this clone: The junction departs from germline at one end; a sequencing error may be responsible. This chain links TRBV6-5 with TRBJ2-7; tentatively, D is TRBD1 (5 bases). This CDR3 has 14 residues. CDR1 is MNHEY and CDR2 is SVGAGI in the germline V gene. The CDR3 DNA follows: TGTGCCAGCAGTTACGTGCAGGGTTCCTCCGAGCAGTACTTC. Protein product: CASSYVQGSSEQYF.

A note on this clone: At the DNA level, this CDR3 is encoded by other sequences in the same sample as well. The rearrangement joins TRBV4-1 to TRBJ2-7, with 11 bases identical to TRBD1. The junction had 3 bases not matched to a gene; V was cut back by 6 bases and J by 2 bases. Per the germline V gene, CDR1 is MGHRA and CDR2 is YSYEKL. This CDR3 spans 14 amino acids. In DNA form, the CDR3 reads TGCGCCAGCAGTTTGGGACAGGGGGCCTACGAGCAGTACTTC. It specifies CASSLGQGAYEQYF.

V is TRBV4-1 and J is TRBJ2-1; 7 positions agree with TRBD1. This CDR3 is 17 amino acids long. Unmatched junction bases numbered 14, after V lost 4 bases and J lost 5 bases. In germline, CDR1 is MGHRA, CDR2 YSYEKL. The CDR3 sequence is CASSPRPEQGSNNEQFF. As DNA, the CDR3 is TGCGCCAGCAGCCCCAGACCGGAACAGGGGAGCAACAATGAGCAGTTCTTC.

The V and J genes are TRBV9 and TRBJ2-5; 7 bases match TRBD2. The CDR3 consists of 15 residues. Trimming took 4 bases from V and 4 from J; bases not matched to a gene: 10. Germline V gene data show CDR1 as SGDLS and CDR2 as YYNGEE. This CDR3 is CASSPKGGSSETQYF. CDR3 nucleotide sequence: TGTGCCAGCAGCCCCAAGGGAGGGAGTTCAGAGACCCAGTACTTC.

The chain is built from TRBV29-1 and TRBJ1-1; D may be TRBD1 (6 bases). Germline lookup yields CDR1 SQVTM and CDR2 ANQGSEA. V lost 0 bases and J lost 4, with 12 bases in between. CDR3 length: 14 residues. The CDR3 nucleotides read TGCAGCGTTGAAGAAGGGGGGGCGTTCACTGAAGCTTTCTTT. Translated: CSVEEGGAFTEAFF.

DNA of the CDR3: TGTGCCAGCAGCTTGACAGCAACTAATGAAAAACTGTTTTTT. As protein: CASSLTATNEKLFF. The V call is TRBV7-6, the J call TRBJ1-4; D possibly corresponds to TRBD1 (5 bases). CDR3 size: 14 residues. From germline, CDR1 is SGHVS and CDR2 FNYEAQ. V dropped 3 bases and J dropped 0 bases, with 5 bases sitting between them.

The chain employs TRBV27 and TRBJ2-1; weak D call: TRBD1 (6 bases). Germline CDR1 MNHEY, CDR2 SMNVEV (reference sequence). V was trimmed by 7 bases and J by 8 bases, leaving 15 bases between them. There are 13 residues in the CDR3. The CDR3 region is CASNTGSGYEQFF. CDR3 sequence (DNA): TGTGCCAGCAATACAGGGTCTGGGTATGAGCAGTTCTTC.

This clone was observed a handful of times. V usage is TRBV7-6 and J usage is TRBJ2-7, with TRBD2 matching over 8 bases. Germline values: CDR1 SGHVS, CDR2 FNYEAQ. Trimming cost V 5 bases and J 6 bases; bases outside gene matches: 9. There are 14 residues in the CDR3. The CDR3 nucleotides are TGTGCCAGCAGCCCCACGCTCGGGGGGGCCGAGCAGTACTTC. Translating gives CASSPTLGGAEQYF.

Of note for this clone: An end of the junction does not agree with germline; a read error may underlie this. V is TRBV5-1 and J is TRBJ2-1; 11 nucleotides match TRBD2. The CDR3 totals 15 residues. Germline-derived CDR1 and CDR2 are SGHRS and YFSETQ. The CDR3 DNA sequence: TGCGCCAGCAGATTGGGACTAGCGGACAACAATGAGCAGTTCTTC. Translating it yields CASRLGLADNNEQFF.

This chain links TRBV4-2 with TRBJ1-1, with 10 bases aligning to TRBD1. Germline-derived CDR1 and CDR2 are LGHNA and YNFKEQ. V was pared by 3 bases and J by 4 bases, with 8 bases of the junction left unmatched. The CDR3 is 16 amino acids. CDR3 protein: CASSQPLTGGLTEAFF. The CDR3, as DNA: TGTGCCAGCAGCCAGCCCCTGACAGGGGGCCTCACTGAAGCTTTCTTT.

This clone showed up just a few times. V is TRBV7-8 and J is TRBJ2-2; D gene uncertain. The CDR3 spans 14 residues. Per the germline V gene, CDR1 is SGHVS and CDR2 is FQNEAQ. Trimming removed 7 bases from V and 6 bases from J, with 15 bases in between. The CDR3 region has the DNA TGTGCCAGCAACTGGGTGGTAGGAGCCGGGGAGCTGTTTTTT. Its protein is CASNWVVGAGELFF.

This rearrangement joins TRBV11-2 to TRBJ2-5, with 9 bases aligning to TRBD1. V trimming: 5 bases; J trimming: 4 bases; junction bases outside the gene matches: 8. From germline, CDR1 is SGHAT and CDR2 FQNNGV. The CDR3 runs to 15 residues. CDR3 in amino acids: CASSPPGQGRETQYF. The DNA of the CDR3 is TGTGCCAGCAGCCCACCGGGACAGGGTAGAGAGACCCAGTACTTC.

The V and J genes are TRBV15 and TRBJ2-4, with D perhaps matching TRBD1 (6 bases). The CDR3 sequence is 14 residues long. The V end lost 6 bases, the J end lost 7 bases, and 16 bases lay between the germline ends. CDR1 is LNHNV and CDR2 is YYDKDF in the germline V gene (reference sequence). The CDR3 sequence: CATSPTQGWNIQYF. CDR3 nucleotides: TGTGCCACCAGTCCAACTCAGGGGTGGAACATTCAGTACTTC.

V is TRBV4-1 and J is TRBJ2-3; the match to TRBD2 covers 14 bases. The CDR3 length is 18 residues. Germline V CDR1 and CDR2: MGHRA, YSYEKL. J lost 0 bases, V lost 1 base, and 3 bases had no gene match. CDR3 region: CASSQGTSGGPSTDTQYF. In nucleotides, the CDR3 is TGCGCCAGCAGCCAAGGGACTAGCGGGGGGCCCAGCACAGATACGCAGTATTTT.

This clone was detected only once. This rearrangement joins TRBV28 to TRBJ1-1; a possible D gene is TRBD1 (6 bases). Trimming cost V 2 bases and J 4 bases, with 14 bases left between them. Germline-derived CDR1 and CDR2 are MDHEN and SYDVKM. The CDR3 length is 15 residues. DNA of the CDR3: TGTGCCAGCAGTTTACCCCTACGGGGGGCCACTGAAGCTTTCTTT. It translates to CASSLPLRGATEAFF.

This chain links TRBV7-9 with TRBJ1-4, with D hard to call. Germline CDR1 SEHNR, CDR2 FQNEAQ (reference sequence). Trimming shortened V by 0 bases and J by 8 bases, and 10 bases separated the two germline ends. The CDR3 runs 14 residues. CDR3 amino acids: CASSLASREEKLFF. The CDR3 region has the DNA TGTGCCAGCAGCTTAGCCTCGAGGGAGGAAAAACTGTTTTTT.